The 27 T cell receptor beta chains in this list originate from one sample, sequenced in a study of T cell changes during pregnancy in multiple sclerosis. The repertoire was sequenced with immunoSEQ multiplex PCR; TCRdb's copy has only in-frame clones and lacks some. This repertoire shows 90,000 to 120,000 clones, roughly 92% found once; its top ten account for 1% to 1.5%. Specimen: peripheral blood, collected in the second trimester of pregnancy. The receptors come from a female donor with multiple sclerosis, enrolled in a pregnancy study.

The chain employs TRBV2 and TRBJ1-5, with TRBD1 identical over 10 bases. Trimming took 3 bases from V and 7 from J; bases not matched to a gene: 3. The CDR3 is 14 amino acids. Germline values: CDR1 SNHLY, CDR2 FYNNEI. CDR3 DNA sequence: TGTGCCAGCAGTGAGACAGGGGGCGGACAGCCCCAGCATTTT. Amino acids: CASSETGGGQPQHF.

J is TRBJ1-2 and V is TRBV7-2, with 8 bases fitting TRBD1. Germline V gene sequence: CDR1 SGHTA, CDR2 FQGNSA. The CDR3 totals 16 residues. Trimming at V came to 1 base and at J to 2 bases, leaving 6 bases not matched to a gene. CDR3 DNA sequence: TGTGCCAGCAGCTTAGAGGGGACAGGAGCGAACTATGGCTACACCTTC. Translating it yields CASSLEGTGANYGYTF. The complete variable domain, with remaining parts taken from reference TRBV7-2 and TRBJ1-2, reads GAGVSQSPSNKVTEKGKDVELRCDPISGHTALYWYRQSLGQGLEFLIYFQGNSAPDKSGLPSDRFSAERTGGSVSTLTIQRTQQEDSAVYLCASSLEGTGANYGYTFGSGTRLTVV.

The CDR3: CASSPGRSVQTQYF. DNA for the CDR3: TGTGCCAGCTCACCAGGGAGGAGCGTGCAGACCCAGTACTTC. The chain has TRBV18 and TRBJ2-5, with a tentative D call TRBD2 (6 bases). The germline CDR1 and CDR2 sequences are KGHSH and LQKENI. This CDR3 is built from 14 residues. Trimming removed 2 bases at V and 6 bases at J, with 13 bases between.

This clone was picked up one time. The chain employs TRBV5-1 and TRBJ2-7; D may be TRBD1 (5 bases). Looked up from germline, CDR1 is SGHRS and CDR2 is YFSETQ. Trimming cost V 6 bases and J 6 bases, with 16 bases left between them. This CDR3 comprises 13 residues. The CDR3 coding sequence is TGCGCCAGCACCGACGTACTGGGGCTCGAGCAGTACTTC. This translates into CASTDVLGLEQYF.

The CDR3 DNA is TGTGCCAGCAGTGAAGAGGAGGGTATGAACGAGCAGTACTTC. Protein sequence: CASSEEEGMNEQYF. The V gene is TRBV25-1, the J gene TRBJ2-7; tentative D call: TRBD2 (6 bases). V dropped 2 bases and J dropped 5 bases, with 13 bases sitting between them. The CDR3 runs to 14 residues. Germline assignment: CDR1 MGHDK and CDR2 SYGVNS.

The chain is built from TRBV7-9 and TRBJ2-1; possible D gene TRBD2, 6 bases. The CDR3 extends over 12 amino acids. CDR1 and CDR2 from the germline V gene are SEHNR and FQNEAQ (reference sequence). Between the trimmed V and J ends, which lost 5 bases and 7 bases, there was a span of 9 bases. CDR3 sequence: CASSPGGNEQFF. In DNA, the CDR3 is TGTGCCAGCAGCCCCGGGGGAAATGAGCAGTTCTTC.

This rearrangement joins TRBV11-2 to TRBJ2-7; 9 bases match TRBD2. There are 15 residues in the CDR3. CDR1 is SGHAT, CDR2 FQNNGV, per germline. V shed 5 bases and J 6 bases; nucleotides not matched to a gene: 11. The CDR3 protein is CASSGPGTSLGEQYF. For the CDR3, the DNA is TGTGCCAGCAGCGGGCCCGGGACTAGCTTGGGCGAGCAGTACTTC. Full variable domain (rest looked up from reference TRBV11-2 and TRBJ2-7): EAGVAQSPRYKIIEKRQSVAFWCNPISGHATLYWYQQILGQGPKLLIQFQNNGVVDDSQLPKDRFSAERLKGVDSTLKIQPAKLEDSAVYLCASSGPGTSLGEQYFGPGTRLTVT.

J is TRBJ2-2 and V is TRBV28; TRBD1 matches at 9 bases. The germline V gene encodes CDR1 MDHEN and CDR2 SYDVKM. CDR3 size: 16 residues. V gave up 4 bases and J gave up 0 bases; unmatched junction bases: 3. CDR3 protein: CASSSRDRANTGELFF. The DNA for the CDR3 is TGTGCCAGCAGTTCCCGGGACAGGGCGAACACCGGGGAGCTGTTTTTT. The full variable domain, with the rest looked up from reference TRBV28 and TRBJ2-2, is DVKVTQSSRYLVKRTGEKVFLECVQDMDHENMFWYRQDPGLGLRLIYFSYDVKMKEKGDIPEGYSVSREKKERFSLILESASTNQTSMYLCASSSRDRANTGELFFGEGSRLTVL.

The chain is built from TRBV5-1 and TRBJ2-1, with D perhaps TRBD2 (5 bases). The CDR3 covers 17 residues. Per the germline V gene, CDR1 is SGHRS and CDR2 is YFSETQ. V was trimmed by 4 bases and J by 0 bases, leaving 17 bases between them. DNA of the CDR3: TGCGCCAGCAGCACCGGACTTTTTCTAAGCTCCTACAATGAGCAGTTCTTC. This sequence encodes CASSTGLFLSSYNEQFF.

CDR3 coding DNA: TGTGCCAGCAGCTTAGTAAATGCACCGGGATCTAACTATGGCTACACCTTC. Residues: CASSLVNAPGSNYGYTF. The chain links TRBV7-9 to TRBJ1-2; D ambiguous. Trimming left V 1 base short and J 0 bases short, with 15 bases between. CDR1 and CDR2 (germline): SEHNR, FQNEAQ (reference sequence). The CDR3 totals 17 residues.

The chain is built from TRBV2 and TRBJ2-1; 14 nucleotides line up with TRBD2. The ends lost 4 bases at V and 4 bases at J; junction bases unmatched: 6. Per germline, CDR1 SNHLY and CDR2 FYNNEI. This CDR3 contains 17 residues. The CDR3 coding sequence is TGTGCCAGCAGTGGGGGACTAGCGGGAGAAAGGTACAATGAGCAGTTCTTC. Protein product: CASSGGLAGERYNEQFF.

Points on this clone: An end of the junction does not agree with germline; a read error may underlie this. The V and J genes are TRBV6-6 and TRBJ2-7; 8 bases align to TRBD1. This CDR3 region has 10 residues. Per germline, CDR1 MNHNY and CDR2 SVGAGI (reference sequence). CDR3 sequence reads: CASSYADRDF. The CDR3 DNA reads as TGTGCCAGCAGTTACGCGGACAGGGACTTC.

This clone was found once. The chain links TRBV19 to TRBJ1-4, with 7 bases that match TRBD1. The germline CDR1 and CDR2 sequences are LNHDA and SQIVND (reference sequence). V was clipped by 6 bases and J by 2 bases; unmatched bases: 3. The CDR3 length is 14 residues. CDR3: CASSRQGTNEKLFF. In DNA form, the CDR3 reads TGTGCCAGTAGCCGACAGGGCACTAATGAAAAACTGTTTTTT.

This chain connects TRBV19 to TRBJ2-2; 9 bases match TRBD1. After removal of 8 bases from V and 5 bases from J, the junction contained 12 bases not matched to a gene. Germline lookup yields CDR1 LNHDA and CDR2 SQIVND (reference sequence). The CDR3 totals 16 residues. The CDR3 loop reads CASSWGQGGNTGELFF. The CDR3 bases are TGTGCCAGTTCCTGGGGACAGGGAGGTAATACCGGGGAGCTGTTTTTT.

V is TRBV5-1 and J is TRBJ2-1; 9 bases are shared with TRBD1. Germline loops: CDR1 SGHRS, CDR2 YFSETQ. CDR3 length: 16 residues. V lost 1 base, J lost 8 bases, and 10 bases stayed unmatched. This chain's CDR3 is CASSLTPGQGWDEQFF. DNA of the CDR3: TGCGCCAGCAGCTTGACCCCCGGACAGGGGTGGGATGAGCAGTTCTTC. The full variable domain, its missing parts supplied by reference TRBV5-1 and TRBJ2-1, is KAGVTQTPRYLIKTRGQQVTLSCSPISGHRSVSWYQQTPGQGLQFLFEYFSETQRNKGNFPGRFSGRQFSNSRSEMNVSTLELGDSALYLCASSLTPGQGWDEQFFGPGTRLTVL.

The V gene is TRBV10-3, the J gene TRBJ1-2, with TRBD1 identical over 9 bases. V was pared by 6 bases and J by 3 bases, with 5 bases of the junction left unmatched. The germline V gene encodes CDR1 ENHRY and CDR2 SYGVKD. The CDR3 sequence is 14 residues long. The CDR3 region has the DNA TGTGCCATCAGCCGGGACAGGGATTACTATGGCTACACCTTC. Its protein product is CAISRDRDYYGYTF.

The gene calls are TRBV5-4 and TRBJ2-7; 8 bases fit TRBD1. CDR3 size: 18 residues. Germline V gives CDR1 SGHNT, CDR2 YYREEE (reference sequence). V lost 1 base, J lost 0 bases, and 12 bases stayed unmatched. The CDR3 DNA reads TGTGCCAGCAGCTTGAGCGGACAGGGCCAAAAGCCCTCCTACGAGCAGTACTTC. This encodes CASSLSGQGQKPSYEQYF.

This rearrangement joins TRBV27 to TRBJ2-7, with D tentatively TRBD1 (5 bases). The germline CDR1 and CDR2 sequences are MNHEY and SMNVEV (reference sequence). The CDR3 contains 14 residues. V was cut by 3 bases and J by 6 bases, with 15 bases left in between. Here the CDR3 DNA reads TGTGCCAGCAGTTTGAGAGACAGCCAAACCGAGCAGTACTTC. Protein product: CASSLRDSQTEQYF.

The gene calls are TRBV19 and TRBJ2-1; perhaps TRBD1 as D (5 bases). The CDR3 covers 15 residues. Trimming took 7 bases from V and 0 from J, leaving 13 bases between them. The germline gives CDR1 LNHDA, CDR2 SQIVND (reference sequence). The CDR3 coding sequence is TGTGCCAGTATTAGCAGGGCAAGCTCCTACAATGAGCAGTTCTTC. Its protein is CASISRASSYNEQFF.

This clone was detected only a few times. The J gene is TRBJ1-6, the V gene TRBV6-1; the D gene is possibly TRBD1 (6 bases). Per the germline V gene, CDR1 is MNHNS and CDR2 is SASEGT. V lost 4 bases, J lost 0 bases, and 16 bases lay in between. The CDR3 extends over 18 amino acids. In DNA form, the CDR3 reads TGTGCCAGCAGTGCCCGTGGACAGCCGAGCTCCTATAATTCACCCCTCCACTTT. It codes for CASSARGQPSSYNSPLHF.

This clone turned up a few times. Different DNA sequences within this sample yield the same CDR3. The V and J genes are TRBV29-1 and TRBJ1-1; D call uncertain. The CDR3 covers 12 residues. V lost 4 bases, J lost 1 base, and 7 bases lay in between. Looked up from germline, CDR1 is SQVTM and CDR2 is ANQGSEA. This CDR3 is CSVGQGNTEAFF. The CDR3 DNA sequence: TGCAGCGTTGGACAAGGGAACACTGAAGCTTTCTTT.

In this sample, this clone turned up once. The chain carries TRBV19 and TRBJ2-5; D is perhaps TRBD1 (5 bases). CDR3 length: 13 amino acids. Germline V gene data show CDR1 as LNHDA and CDR2 as SQIVND (reference sequence). V shed 6 bases and J shed 2 bases, with 10 bases lying between them. For the CDR3, the DNA is TGTGCCAGTAGAAAGGGGTCGCAAGAGACCCAGTACTTC. This gives the protein CASRKGSQETQYF.

The rearrangement joins TRBV2 to TRBJ2-5, with D unresolved. The J call may be wrong; the DNA end is better matched by TRBJ2-7. The length of the CDR3 is 12 residues. Germline V gives CDR1 SNHLY, CDR2 FYNNEI. The CDR3 reads CASSAESYEQYF. CDR3 sequence (DNA): TGTGCCAGCAGTGCCGAATCCTACGAGCAGTACTTC.

The J gene is TRBJ1-1, the V gene TRBV15; the D gene is possibly TRBD1 (5 bases). This CDR3 has 16 residues. Trimming removed 0 bases from V and 2 bases from J, with 13 bases in between. Per germline, CDR1 LNHNV and CDR2 YYDKDF (reference sequence). The CDR3 loop is CATSRDRGRANTEAFF. For the CDR3, the DNA is TGTGCCACCAGCAGAGATAGGGGCAGGGCTAACACTGAAGCTTTCTTT.

The V and J genes are TRBV7-9 and TRBJ2-3; 10 bases line up with TRBD2. V was clipped by 4 bases and J by 0 bases; unmatched bases: 7. Per the germline V gene, CDR1 is SEHNR and CDR2 is FQNEAQ (reference sequence). The CDR3 sequence is 17 residues long. The CDR3 is CASSSQGTSASTDTQYF. CDR3 bases: TGTGCCAGCAGCTCTCAGGGGACTAGCGCGAGCACAGATACGCAGTATTTT.

The V call is TRBV28, the J call TRBJ1-1, with 7 nucleotides matching TRBD1. The CDR3 spans 13 residues. V was clipped by 10 bases and J by 5 bases; unmatched bases: 10. Germline values: CDR1 MDHEN, CDR2 SYDVKM. The DNA of the CDR3 is TGTGCCAACCAGCCACAGGGGCGGACTGAAGCTTTCTTT. It encodes CANQPQGRTEAFF.

The CDR3 spells CASSLMASGALSSSYNEQFF. For the CDR3, the DNA is TGTGCCAGCAGCTTAATGGCTAGCGGAGCTCTGAGTAGCTCCTACAATGAGCAGTTCTTC. The V call is TRBV7-3, the J call TRBJ2-1; TRBD2 aligns across 7 bases. Germline loops: CDR1 SGHTA, CDR2 FQGTGA. The CDR3 is 20 amino acids. V lost 1 base to trimming and J lost 0 bases; unmatched junction nucleotides: 15.